The rows below give T cell receptor beta chains drawn from one sample of a study of T cells in narcolepsy. Repertoires were generated with immunoSEQ multiplex PCR, while TCRdb's copy carries only in-frame clones and drops some. The repertoire consists of approximately 32,000 clones, with roughly 87% occurring once and the leading ten covering roughly 0.8%. The material sequenced was CD45RA- memory CD4+ T cells from PBMCs. The receptors were gathered from a human donor with narcolepsy. The CDR3 runs from the conserved cysteine through the conserved F or W. The D gene is left open where the match is weak.

CDR3 length,D gene,V gene,J gene,CDR3 protein,CDR3 DNA
16,.,TRBV4-1,TRBJ1-3,CASSYKLTGPGNTIYF,TGCGCCAGCAGCTACAAGTTGACAGGTCCTGGAAACACCATATATTTT
16,.,TRBV5-6,TRBJ1-3,CASSFGQFYSGNTIYF,TGTGCCAGCAGCTTTGGACAGTTTTACTCTGGAAACACCATATATTTT
15,.,TRBV7-9,TRBJ1-3,CASTRGGFSGNTIYF,TGTGCCAGCACCCGAGGAGGCTTCTCTGGAAACACCATATATTTT
14,TRBD1,TRBV10-3,TRBJ2-7,CAITPGQGTYEQYF,TGTGCCATCACCCCGGGACAGGGGACCTACGAGCAGTACTTC
14,.,TRBV5-1,TRBJ1-2,CASSLDRSNYGYTF,TGCGCCAGCAGCTTGGACAGATCGAACTATGGCTACACCTTC
17,.,TRBV5-1,TRBJ1-2,CASRIGGESIANYGYTF,TGCGCCAGCAGGATAGGGGGTGAGTCGATAGCTAACTATGGCTACACCTTC
15,.,TRBV5-1,TRBJ2-5,CASSLTGGSWETQYF,TGCGCCAGCAGCTTAACCGGGGGAAGTTGGGAGACCCAGTACTTC
15,.,TRBV28,TRBJ1-6,CASRAESPHSSPLHF,TGTGCCAGCAGAGCGGAATCACCTCATAGTTCACCCCTCCACTTT
15,TRBD2,TRBV28,TRBJ2-1,CASSFGGAANNEQFF,TGTGCCAGCAGTTTCGGGGGGGCGGCTAACAATGAGCAGTTCTTC
13,TRBD1,TRBV14,TRBJ2-1,CASSPTGVSEQFF,TGTGCCAGCAGCCCCACAGGGGTAAGTGAGCAGTTCTTC
13,.,TRBV7-2,TRBJ2-5,CASSFLRGETQYF,TGTGCCAGCAGCTTTCTCCGGGGGGAGACCCAGTACTTC
11,.,TRBV7-2,TRBJ2-3,CASSPVDTQYF,TGTGCCAGCAGCCCAGTAGATACGCAGTATTTT
14,TRBD2,TRBV18,TRBJ2-5,CVSSLAGVVETQYF,TGTGTCAGCTCACTAGCGGGCGTGGTGGAGACCCAGTACTTC
14,.,TRBV7-2,TRBJ2-3,CASSLGRRADTQYF,TGTGCCAGCAGCTTAGGGAGGAGGGCGGATACGCAGTATTTT
13,.,TRBV7-7,TRBJ2-6,CASSFAGANVLTF,TGTGCTAGCAGCTTCGCTGGGGCCAACGTCCTGACTTTC
15,.,TRBV4-2,TRBJ1-5,CASSQDGGGIQPQHF,TGTGCCAGCAGCCAAGATGGCGGGGGTATTCAGCCCCAGCATTTT
16,.,TRBV5-4,TRBJ1-1,CASSLSSRLGDTEAFF,TGTGCCAGCAGCTTGAGTAGTCGCCTTGGGGACACTGAAGCTTTCTTT
16,.,TRBV5-1,TRBJ2-1,CASSRGSAGPYNEQFF,TGCGCCAGCAGTCGGGGGTCTGCGGGGCCTTACAATGAGCAGTTCTTC
14,.,TRBV28,TRBJ2-7,CASSRPMTFYEQYF,TGTGCCAGCAGTCGGCCTATGACATTCTACGAGCAGTACTTC
14,.,TRBV18,TRBJ2-2,CASSRAANTGELFF,TGTGCCAGCTCACGTGCAGCAAACACCGGGGAGCTGTTTTTT
13,TRBD2,TRBV6-5,TRBJ2-3,CASTSGGRGTQYF,TGTGCCAGCACGTCGGGGGGACGAGGGACGCAGTATTTT
15,TRBD1,TRBV5-1,TRBJ1-2,CASSFGLQGAEGYTF,TGCGCCAGCAGCTTCGGATTGCAGGGGGCTGAGGGCTACACCTTC
15,TRBD2,TRBV7-2,TRBJ2-7,CASSLVSGSDYEQYF,TGTGCCAGCAGCTTAGTTAGCGGGTCTGATTACGAGCAGTACTTC
13,TRBD2,TRBV5-1,TRBJ2-1,CASNSGADNEQFF,TGCGCCAGCAATAGCGGGGCTGACAATGAGCAGTTCTTC